Given below is one T cell receptor (beta chain) in context. Its antigen specificity is not known. No much larger clone is present one base from it, and per-base qualities are unavailable. These data originate in a study of shared T cell receptors in the human thymus (dated by TCRdb to the early 2020s). With regard to the full study: The study examined how self-reactive, shared T-cell receptor alpha chains are generated in the human thymus.

CDR1 SEHNR and CDR2 FQNEAQ are derived from the germline V gene (reference sequence). V loses 1 base, J loses 6 bases, and the germline ends lie 9 bases apart. Reading from cysteine to phenylalanine, the CDR3 counts 13 amino acids. Only the CDR3 region is kept as DNA, spanning 39 bases read in frame from base 1. Library construction relied on the immunoSEQ multiplex PCR assay. What TCRdb holds here is the immuneACCESS table cut down to in-frame rearrangements. Part of the clones is not present; checked against another copy, under half of the missing clones reflect an unresolved V gene, and the others are unexplained. This sample gives around 65,000 clones in total; 90% to 95% of them show up just once. The ten top clones hold less than 0.04% of the sample.

Specimen: thymocytes. The source is a human donor. Recombination joined TRBV7-9 with TRBJ1-2; no D gene call is confident. The CDR3 region has the sequence CASSLVWEDGYTF. Here is the DNA: TGTGCCAGCAGCTTAGTCTGGGAGGATGGCTACACCTTC.